This TCR beta chain was recovered during a study of graft-versus-host responses after intestinal transplantation. Overall study: Multivisceral, liver-intestinal, or isolated intestinal grafts went to recipients.

This table comes from immunoSEQ multiplex PCR, and its TCRdb copy is limited to in-frame clones, with some not included. The data show roughly 89,000 clones, 80% to 95% seen once. On this clone: Antigen: not known.

The material sequenced was unstimulated CD4+ T cells sorted from spleen or lymph node cells, taken before intestinal transplant. The sequence was obtained from a human donor who received an intestinal transplant.

The CDR3 loop reads CASSDRLARALGTEAFF. CDR3 nucleotide sequence: TGTGCCAGCAGCGATAGATTGGCCCGCGCCCTAGGCACTGAAGCTTTCTTT. This sequence joins TRBV5-5 and TRBJ1-1, with D hard to call. The CDR3 sequence is 17 residues long. Germline assignment: CDR1 SGHKS and CDR2 YYEKEE (reference sequence). Deletions cut 4 bases from V and 4 bases from J, with 23 bases between.